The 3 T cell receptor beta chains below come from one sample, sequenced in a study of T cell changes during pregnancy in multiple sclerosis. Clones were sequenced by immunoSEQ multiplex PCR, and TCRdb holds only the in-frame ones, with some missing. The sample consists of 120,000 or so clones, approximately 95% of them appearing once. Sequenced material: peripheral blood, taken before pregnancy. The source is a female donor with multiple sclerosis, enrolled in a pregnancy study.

In DNA form, the CDR3 reads TGTGCCAGCATCCACCTCGCAGGAAGCACAGATACGCAGTATTTT. This codes for CASIHLAGSTDTQYF. This rearrangement joins TRBV7-2 to TRBJ2-3, with D hard to call. The CDR3 runs to 15 residues. Germline values: CDR1 SGHTA, CDR2 FQGNSA. V was shortened by 7 bases and J by 0 bases, with 14 bases between the two germline ends.

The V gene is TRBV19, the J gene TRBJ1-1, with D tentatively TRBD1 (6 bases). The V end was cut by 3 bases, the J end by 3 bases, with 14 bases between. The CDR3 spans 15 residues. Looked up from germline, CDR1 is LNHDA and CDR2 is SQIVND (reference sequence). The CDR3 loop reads CASSIQGISDTEAFF. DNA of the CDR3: TGTGCCAGTAGTATCCAGGGGATTTCGGACACTGAAGCTTTCTTT.

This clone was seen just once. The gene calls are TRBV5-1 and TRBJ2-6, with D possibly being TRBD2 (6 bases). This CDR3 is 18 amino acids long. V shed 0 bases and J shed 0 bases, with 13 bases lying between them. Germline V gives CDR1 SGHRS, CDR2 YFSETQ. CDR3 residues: CASSLEGGTHSGANVLTF. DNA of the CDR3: TGCGCCAGCAGCTTGGAAGGCGGGACTCACTCTGGGGCCAACGTCCTGACTTTC.